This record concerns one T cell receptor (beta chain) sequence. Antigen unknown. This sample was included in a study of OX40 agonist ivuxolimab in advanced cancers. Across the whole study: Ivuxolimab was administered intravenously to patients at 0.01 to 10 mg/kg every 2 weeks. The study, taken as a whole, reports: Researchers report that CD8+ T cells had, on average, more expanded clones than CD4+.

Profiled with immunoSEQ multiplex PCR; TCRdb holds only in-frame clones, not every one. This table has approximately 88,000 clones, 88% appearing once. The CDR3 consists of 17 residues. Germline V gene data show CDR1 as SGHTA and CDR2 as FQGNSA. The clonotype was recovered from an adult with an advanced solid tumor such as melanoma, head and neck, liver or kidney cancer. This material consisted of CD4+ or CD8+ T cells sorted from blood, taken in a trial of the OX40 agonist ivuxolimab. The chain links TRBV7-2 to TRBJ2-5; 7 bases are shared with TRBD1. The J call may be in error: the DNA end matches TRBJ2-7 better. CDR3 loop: CASSLVVDRVLSYEQYF. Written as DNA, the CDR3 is TGTGCCAGCAGCTTAGTGGTCGACAGGGTACTCTCCTACGAGCAGTACTTC.